The 31 T cell receptor beta chains below were found in one sample sequenced in a study of monozygotic twins with cystic fibrosis (TCRdb year 2021). Libraries came from the immunoSEQ multiplex PCR assay. Drawn from immuneACCESS, this table holds only the in-frame rearrangements with V and J called that TCRdb kept. Clones are partly lost; checked studies trace under half to an unresolved V gene and leave the rest unexplained. The sample contains 18,000 or so clones, roughly nine tenths of them found a single time. Clones ranked in the top ten supply roughly 1.5% of the sample. Material for sequencing was blood. These receptors were collected from a girl aged 2 to 9 with cystic fibrosis.

The chain combines TRBV7-2 with TRBJ1-5; 9 bases match TRBD1. V lost 0 bases, J lost 7 bases, and 10 bases stayed unmatched. Germline values: CDR1 SGHTA, CDR2 FQGNSA. This CDR3 has 17 amino acids. The CDR3 DNA is TGTGCCAGCAGCTTAGCGGGCACGGACAGGGGTGGGCAGCCCCAGCATTTT. It specifies CASSLAGTDRGGQPQHF.

The J gene is TRBJ1-1, the V gene TRBV11-2; D is undetermined. Germline lookup yields CDR1 SGHAT and CDR2 FQNNGV. The CDR3 length is 13 residues. Trimming took off 5 bases at V and 8 bases at J, with 15 bases between the two ends. CDR3 loop: CASSQSRIMEAFF. CDR3 sequence (DNA): TGTGCCAGCAGCCAAAGTAGGATCATGGAAGCTTTCTTT.

V and J are TRBV6-5 and TRBJ1-2, with a tentative D call TRBD1 (5 bases). This CDR3 is 14 amino acids long. The V end lost 1 base, the J end lost 5 bases, and 11 bases lay between the germline ends. Per the germline V gene, CDR1 is MNHEY and CDR2 is SVGAGI. The CDR3 region has the DNA TGTGCCAGCAGTTACTTCCGGGGGACGTATGGCTACACCTTC. This sequence encodes CASSYFRGTYGYTF.

The chain recombines TRBV19 with TRBJ2-4, with a tentative D call TRBD1 (6 bases). V dropped 4 bases and J dropped 8 bases, with 15 bases sitting between them. Germline V gene sequence: CDR1 LNHDA, CDR2 SQIVND (reference sequence). The length of the CDR3 is 14 residues. This CDR3 is CASSKGQLPHIQYF. For the CDR3, the DNA is TGTGCCAGTAGTAAGGGACAACTGCCCCACATTCAGTACTTC.

The chain links TRBV6-6 to TRBJ1-1; a possible D gene is TRBD1 (5 bases). Trimming stripped 3 bases from V and 1 base from J, with 12 bases between. CDR3 length: 15 residues. The germline gives CDR1 MNHNY, CDR2 SVGAGI (reference sequence). In DNA form, the CDR3 reads TGTGCCAGCAGTTATCGGGGGGTAGCGAACACTGAAGCTTTCTTT. Residues: CASSYRGVANTEAFF.

This clone was detected once. The chain uses TRBV5-1 and TRBJ2-2; D tentatively reads TRBD1 or TRBD2 (5 bases each). Deletions cut 3 bases from V and 5 bases from J, with 11 bases between. In germline, CDR1 is SGHRS, CDR2 YFSETQ. This CDR3 spans 14 amino acids. This CDR3 is CASSWDAGTGELFF. The DNA for the CDR3 is TGCGCCAGCAGCTGGGACGCCGGAACCGGGGAGCTGTTTTTT.

CDR3 sequence (DNA): TGCAGCGTTGAACCCAGAGCGGGAGGCTACACCTTC. Protein product: CSVEPRAGGYTF. The chain employs TRBV29-1 and TRBJ1-2, with D unresolved. With 2 bases removed from V and 8 bases from J, the gap between germline ends came to 12 bases. Germline CDR1 reads SQVTM; CDR2 reads ANQGSEA. The CDR3 contains 12 residues.

The rearrangement links TRBV4-1 to TRBJ1-4, with a possible D match to TRBD1 (6 bases). The CDR3 is 14 residues long. Trimming took 4 bases from V and 6 from J, leaving 12 bases between them. CDR1 is MGHRA, CDR2 YSYEKL, per germline. CDR3 nucleotide sequence: TGCGCCAGCAGCCGCCACAGGGAGGATGAAAAACTGTTTTTT. It yields the protein CASSRHREDEKLFF.

The rearrangement links TRBV11-2 to TRBJ2-1; 8 bases agree with TRBD2. Losses at the gene ends were 4 bases for V and 7 bases for J; bases not matched to a gene: 9. The CDR3 is 15 residues long. The germline V gene has CDR1 SGHAT and CDR2 FQNNGV. CDR3 bases: TGTGCCAGCAGCTACCCCAGCGGGAGTAGGAATGAGCAGTTCTTC. It codes for CASSYPSGSRNEQFF.

V usage is TRBV7-9 and J usage is TRBJ1-1; D is unclear. Germline CDR1 is SEHNR and CDR2 is FQNEAQ (reference sequence). V lost 0 bases and J lost 4, with 3 bases in between. The CDR3 loop spans 12 amino acids. The chain's CDR3 is CASSLAPTEAFF. The CDR3 DNA sequence: TGTGCCAGCAGCTTAGCCCCCACTGAAGCTTTCTTT.

The V and J genes are TRBV19 and TRBJ1-1; the D is unclear. Germline loops: CDR1 LNHDA, CDR2 SQIVND (reference sequence). This CDR3 is built from 15 residues. V was shortened by 6 bases and J by 1 base, with 15 bases between the two germline ends. This CDR3 is CASSLEGIPNTEAFF. The CDR3 DNA reads as TGTGCCAGTAGCCTAGAAGGGATCCCGAACACTGAAGCTTTCTTT.

This chain joins TRBV4-1 and TRBJ2-1, with 9 bases identical to TRBD2. The germline V gene has CDR1 MGHRA and CDR2 YSYEKL. After removal of 3 bases from V and 3 bases from J, the junction contained 9 bases not matched to a gene. The CDR3 is made up of 17 amino acids. CDR3 bases: TGCGCCAGCAGCCAGGTCATAGCGGGAGTAATCTACAATGAGCAGTTCTTC. It yields the protein CASSQVIAGVIYNEQFF.

A note on this clone: Lacking the conserved final phenylalanine or tryptophan, this CDR3 likely reflects a read error. The chain couples TRBV29-1 to TRBJ1-2; D is unclear. The CDR3 runs to 12 residues. Trimming cost V 1 base and J 6 bases, with 9 bases left between them. Germline V gene data show CDR1 as SQVTM and CDR2 as ANQGSEA. CDR3 bases: TGCAGCGTTGAAGGTGAAGTGAATGGCTACACCGTC. It translates to CSVEGEVNGYTV.

This sequence joins TRBV27 and TRBJ2-7; 9 bases map to TRBD1. The CDR3 extends over 14 amino acids. V shed 3 bases and J 4 bases; nucleotides not matched to a gene: 4. Germline CDR1 and CDR2: MNHEY and SMNVEV (reference sequence). The CDR3 sequence: CASSFGTGLYEQYF. The CDR3, as DNA: TGTGCCAGCAGTTTCGGGACAGGGTTATACGAGCAGTACTTC.

The rearrangement uses TRBV18 and TRBJ2-7, with D possibly TRBD2 on 5 matching bases. Germline CDR1 and CDR2: KGHSH and LQKENI. Trimming left V 5 bases short and J 0 bases short, with 11 bases between. The CDR3 contains 14 residues. The CDR3 reads CASSKAASSYEQYF. The CDR3 DNA follows: TGTGCCAGCTCAAAAGCGGCCAGCTCCTACGAGCAGTACTTC.

This clone was found once. V and J are TRBV30 and TRBJ2-2, with TRBD2 identical over 10 bases. The germline gives CDR1 GTSNPN, CDR2 SVGIG (reference sequence). There are 15 residues in the CDR3. The J segment lost 5 bases and the V segment lost 2 bases, leaving 5 bases of the junction unmatched. CDR3 region: CAWSRLAGETGELFF. Here the CDR3 DNA reads TGTGCCTGGAGTAGGCTAGCGGGAGAGACCGGGGAGCTGTTTTTT.

This clone has just one count. The chain recombines TRBV5-1 with TRBJ2-6, with D maybe TRBD1 (5 bases). The CDR3 extends over 15 amino acids. Between the trimmed V and J ends, which lost 3 bases and 0 bases, there was a span of 7 bases. The germline CDR1 and CDR2 sequences are SGHRS and YFSETQ. The CDR3 loop is CASSSRGSGANVLTF. Here the CDR3 DNA reads TGCGCCAGCAGCTCAAGGGGCTCTGGGGCCAACGTCCTGACTTTC. The full variable domain, with the rest looked up from reference TRBV5-1 and TRBJ2-6, is KAGVTQTPRYLIKTRGQQVTLSCSPISGHRSVSWYQQTPGQGLQFLFEYFSETQRNKGNFPGRFSGRQFSNSRSEMNVSTLELGDSALYLCASSSRGSGANVLTFGAGSRLTVL.

This clone occurred once. The genes are TRBV7-6 and TRBJ1-1; D is perhaps TRBD1 (6 bases). CDR3 length: 17 residues. The germline V gene encodes CDR1 SGHVS and CDR2 FNYEAQ. V was cut by 1 base and J by 2 bases, with 17 bases left in between. The CDR3 DNA follows: TGTGCCAGCAGCTTAGTCTCCGCAGGGGCTGTTAACACTGAAGCTTTCTTT. Translated, it gives CASSLVSAGAVNTEAFF.

The rearrangement links TRBV28 to TRBJ2-3; TRBD1 matches 9 bases. V gave up 6 bases and J gave up 2 bases; unmatched junction bases: 6. Germline assignment: CDR1 MDHEN and CDR2 SYDVKM. CDR3 length: 15 residues. For the CDR3, the DNA is TGTGCCAGCAGGGAGGACAGGGGACTCACAGATACGCAGTATTTT. It translates to CASREDRGLTDTQYF.

CDR3 nucleotides: TGTGCCAGCAGCTTCCCAACTAGCGGGAGCTCCTACAATGAGCAGTTCTTC. It codes for CASSFPTSGSSYNEQFF. The V and J genes are TRBV7-2 and TRBJ2-1, with TRBD2 matching over 11 bases. J was trimmed by 0 bases and V by 3 bases; bases with no gene match: 4. The CDR3 contains 17 residues. Germline-derived CDR1 and CDR2 are SGHTA and FQGNSA.

The chain uses TRBV7-2 and TRBJ2-1; D uncertain. Germline values: CDR1 SGHTA, CDR2 FQGNSA. V was shortened by 1 base and J by 5 bases, with 9 bases between the two germline ends. The CDR3 is 14 residues long. CDR3 loop: CASSLVSRDNEQFF. CDR3 sequence (DNA): TGTGCCAGCAGCTTAGTCTCAAGGGACAATGAGCAGTTCTTC.

The chain combines TRBV5-5 with TRBJ1-1; no clear D gene. The CDR3 is 14 residues long. Trimming took 5 bases from V and 1 from J, leaving 12 bases between them. Germline V gene data show CDR1 as SGHKS and CDR2 as YYEKEE (reference sequence). The CDR3 protein is CASSFIGPNTEAFF. The CDR3 DNA reads as TGTGCCAGCAGTTTTATAGGTCCGAACACTGAAGCTTTCTTT.

The J gene is TRBJ1-4, the V gene TRBV10-1; 7 nucleotides line up with TRBD1. This CDR3 is built from 15 residues. Germline V gives CDR1 WNHNN, CDR2 SYGVQD (reference sequence). V lost 0 bases and J lost 4; bases outside the gene matches: 2. CDR3 DNA: TGCGCCAGCAGTGAGTCGGGACAGATTAATGAAAAACTGTTTTTT. Translation: CASSESGQINEKLFF.

This clone came up once. The rearrangement links TRBV9 to TRBJ1-2; no definite D call. Trimming pared 0 bases from V and 4 bases from J, leaving 10 bases between. The CDR3 extends over 14 amino acids. Germline CDR1 SGDLS, CDR2 YYNGEE. CDR3 nucleotide sequence: TGTGCCAGCAGCGTAGGAGGCGGAACCTATGGCTACACCTTC. Translated: CASSVGGGTYGYTF.

The V and J genes are TRBV7-2 and TRBJ1-1; 8 bases are shared with TRBD1. Germline assignment: CDR1 SGHTA and CDR2 FQGNSA. The ends lost 5 bases at V and 11 bases at J; junction bases unmatched: 13. The CDR3 contains 14 residues. The CDR3 region is CASSTNQGARTAFF. The CDR3 region has the DNA TGTGCCAGCAGCACAAACCAGGGGGCGCGAACCGCTTTCTTT.

The V gene is TRBV4-2, the J gene TRBJ2-3; 10 bases match TRBD2. The CDR3 consists of 16 residues. The germline V gene encodes CDR1 LGHNA and CDR2 YNFKEQ. V gave up 0 bases and J gave up 3 bases; unmatched junction bases: 3. The CDR3 DNA sequence: TGTGCCAGCAGCCAAGAGGGGGGACTAGCGACAGATACGCAGTATTTT. Translation: CASSQEGGLATDTQYF.

CDR3 nucleotides: TGTGCCACCAGCGGTAAACTAGCGGGAGAAGGCTATGAGCAGTTCTTC. Its translation is CATSGKLAGEGYEQFF. The rearrangement joins TRBV15 to TRBJ2-1; TRBD2 agrees at 11 bases. With V trimmed by 5 bases and J by 8 bases, 11 bases remained unmatched. Germline CDR1 reads LNHNV; CDR2 reads YYDKDF (reference sequence). CDR3 length: 16 amino acids.

This chain joins TRBV9 and TRBJ2-1; 13 bases line up with TRBD2. CDR1 is SGDLS and CDR2 is YYNGEE in the germline V gene. The ends lost 0 bases at V and 8 bases at J; junction bases unmatched: 11. CDR3 length: 18 residues. The DNA for the CDR3 is TGTGCCAGCAGCGTAGCTTCCCCCACTAGCGGGAGGGCTTATGAGCAGTTCTTC. This codes for CASSVASPTSGRAYEQFF.

The chain has TRBV5-4 and TRBJ1-3; no reliable D call. V dropped 0 bases and J dropped 4 bases, with 8 bases sitting between them. CDR3 length equals 14 residues. Germline CDR1 SGHNT, CDR2 YYREEE (reference sequence). Here the CDR3 reads CASSLAGSGNTIYF. Here the CDR3 DNA reads TGTGCCAGCAGCTTGGCAGGCTCCGGAAACACCATATATTTT.

The V gene is TRBV6-6, the J gene TRBJ2-7, with 12 bases aligning to TRBD2. The CDR3 runs to 15 residues. With V trimmed by 7 bases and J by 0 bases, 4 bases remained unmatched. The germline CDR1 and CDR2 sequences are MNHNY and SVGAGI (reference sequence). CDR3: CASKQTSGSSYEQYF. CDR3 in DNA: TGTGCCAGCAAACAGACTAGCGGGAGCTCCTACGAGCAGTACTTC.

V usage is TRBV30 and J usage is TRBJ1-6; TRBD1 might be the D (6 bases). This CDR3 is built from 14 residues. The germline V gene encodes CDR1 GTSNPN and CDR2 SVGIG (reference sequence). V gave up 5 bases and J gave up 9 bases, with 17 bases separating them. CDR3 region: CAWCSGVAGSPLHF. The CDR3 DNA is TGTGCCTGGTGCTCAGGGGTTGCGGGTTCACCCCTCCACTTT.